This TCR beta chain was obtained from a study of regulatory T cells in long-lasting Graves disease. Study observations and caveats: Comparison showed that persistent patients shared more public clonotypes (around 3,000) than new patients (966).

Time point of the sample: persistent/refractory GD, antithyroid drugs over 5 years with positive TRAb. RNA from PBMCs was the source of the TCR library. On this clonotype: Its matching antigen is unknown.

Library construction for TCR beta used iRepertoire HTBI primers and Arm-PCR of CDR3 regions. TCRdb re-called the multiplex PCR reads with MiXCR, one entry per CDR3 protein. The sample yields 350,000 to 500,000 distinct CDR3 sequences, over 20% seen once. The CDR3 contains 16 residues. Germline V gene sequence: CDR1 SGHRS, CDR2 YFSETQ. Trimming pared 3 bases from V and 8 bases from J, leaving 21 bases between. This clonotype originated in a female donor with Graves disease. Sample: peripheral blood mononuclear cells (PBMCs), taken when the disease was refractory, from a patient treated with antithyroid drugs. This chain uses TRBV5-1 with TRBJ2-1; weak D call: TRBD2 (6 bases). CDR3 coding DNA: TGCGCCAGCAGCTCCCTTTATGGAGCGGAGGGCGATGAGCAGTTCTTC. It yields the protein CASSSLYGAEGDEQFF.